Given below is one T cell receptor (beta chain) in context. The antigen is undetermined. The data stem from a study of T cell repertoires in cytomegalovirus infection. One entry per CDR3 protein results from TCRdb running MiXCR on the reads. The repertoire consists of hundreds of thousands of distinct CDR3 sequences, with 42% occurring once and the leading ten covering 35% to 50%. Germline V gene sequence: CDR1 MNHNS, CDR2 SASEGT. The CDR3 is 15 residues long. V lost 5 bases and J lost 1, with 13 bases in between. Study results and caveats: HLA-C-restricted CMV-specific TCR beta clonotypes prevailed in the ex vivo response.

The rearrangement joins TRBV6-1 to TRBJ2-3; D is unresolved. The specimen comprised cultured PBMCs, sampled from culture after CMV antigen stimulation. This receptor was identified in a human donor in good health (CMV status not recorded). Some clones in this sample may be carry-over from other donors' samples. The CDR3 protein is CASSLDLTGTDTQYF. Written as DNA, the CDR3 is TGTGCCAGCAGTCTCGATCTGACGGGCACAGATACGCAGTATTTT.